This T cell receptor beta chain is from a study of response to subunit inactivated influenza vaccine. This clonotype showed up just a few times. Its antigen is not identified. This CDR3 region has 15 residues. V shed 5 bases and J 3 bases; nucleotides not matched to a gene: 6. TCRdb re-derived calls from the RT-PCR reads in MiXCR, one entry per CDR3 protein. The data show 800,000 to 1,000,000 distinct CDR3 sequences, around 20% seen once. Points from the study as a whole: Seasonal influenza vaccination, on each occasion, was suggested by the authors to recruit few new T cells.

The TCR originated in a man aged 50 to 59 who received an inactivated influenza vaccine. The chain employs TRBV12-3 or TRBV12-4 and TRBJ2-7; 11 nucleotides agree with TRBD2. The sequenced sample was PBMCs from blood, obtained 5 days after vaccination. The CDR3 loop is CASSPTSGGVYEQYF. The CDR3 nucleotides are TGTGCCAGCAGTCCAACTAGCGGGGGAGTCTACGAGCAGTACTTC.